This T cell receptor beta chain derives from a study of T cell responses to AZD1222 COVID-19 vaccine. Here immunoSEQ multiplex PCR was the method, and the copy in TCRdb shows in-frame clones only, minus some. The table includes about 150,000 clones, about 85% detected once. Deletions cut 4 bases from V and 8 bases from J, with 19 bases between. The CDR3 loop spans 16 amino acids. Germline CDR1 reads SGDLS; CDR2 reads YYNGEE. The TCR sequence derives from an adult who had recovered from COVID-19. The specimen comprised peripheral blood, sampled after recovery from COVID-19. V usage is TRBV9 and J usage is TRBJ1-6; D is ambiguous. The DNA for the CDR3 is TGTGCCAGCAGCCAAACGACGGACCCACGCGATTCACCCCTCCACTTT. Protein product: CASSQTTDPRDSPLHF.